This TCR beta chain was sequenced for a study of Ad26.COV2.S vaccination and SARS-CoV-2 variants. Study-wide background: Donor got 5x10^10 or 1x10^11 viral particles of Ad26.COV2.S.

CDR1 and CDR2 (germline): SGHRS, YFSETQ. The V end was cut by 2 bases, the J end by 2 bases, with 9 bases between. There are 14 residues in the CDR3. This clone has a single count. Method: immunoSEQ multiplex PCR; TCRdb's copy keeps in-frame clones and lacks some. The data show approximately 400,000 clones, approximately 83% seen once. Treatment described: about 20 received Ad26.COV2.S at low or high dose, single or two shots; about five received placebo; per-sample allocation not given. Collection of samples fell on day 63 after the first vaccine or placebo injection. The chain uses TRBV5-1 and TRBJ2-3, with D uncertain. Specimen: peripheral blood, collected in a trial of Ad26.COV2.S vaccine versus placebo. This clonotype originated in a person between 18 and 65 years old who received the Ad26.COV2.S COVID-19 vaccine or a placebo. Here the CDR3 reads CASSLVSHTDTQYF. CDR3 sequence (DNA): TGCGCCAGCAGCTTAGTATCTCACACAGATACGCAGTATTTT.